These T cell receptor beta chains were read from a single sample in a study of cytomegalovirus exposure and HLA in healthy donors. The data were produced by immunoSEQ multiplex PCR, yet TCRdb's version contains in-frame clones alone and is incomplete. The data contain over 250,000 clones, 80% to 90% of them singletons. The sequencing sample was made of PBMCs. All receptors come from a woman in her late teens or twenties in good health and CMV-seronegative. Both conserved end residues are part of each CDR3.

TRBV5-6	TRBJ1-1	CASSWDRDLEAFF
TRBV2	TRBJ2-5	CASTGTGGRETQYF
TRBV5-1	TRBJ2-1	CASSSQGSYNEQFF
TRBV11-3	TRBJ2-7	CASSFGRLVPPYEQYF
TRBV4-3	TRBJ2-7	CASSQDPDRDYEQYF
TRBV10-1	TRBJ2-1	CASSDPLSGRDGEQFF
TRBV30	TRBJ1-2	CAWSVTGTGAGYGYTF
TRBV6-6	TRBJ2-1	CASSEGLSSQFF
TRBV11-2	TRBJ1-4	CASSFWADEKLFF
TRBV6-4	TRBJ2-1	CASSDSGGAGYNEQFF
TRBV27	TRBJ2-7	CASSHEPGGEQYF
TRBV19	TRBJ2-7	CASSNGQGRATYEQYF
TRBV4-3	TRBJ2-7	CASSPGGGISYEQYF
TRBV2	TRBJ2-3	CASSPRALAKDTQYF
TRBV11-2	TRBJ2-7	CASSPGPSGGLISYEQYF
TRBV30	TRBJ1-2	CAWSPGGGNYGYTF
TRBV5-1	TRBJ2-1	CASSLPGSIEQFF
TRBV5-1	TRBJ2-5	CASSLEDRVGGETQYF
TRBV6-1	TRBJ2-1	CASSGQIGSYNEQFF
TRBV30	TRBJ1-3	CAWSVGSSGNTIYF
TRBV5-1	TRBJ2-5	CASRPGLAGQETQYF
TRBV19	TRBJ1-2	CASRLYYGYTF
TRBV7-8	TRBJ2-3	CASSHWTSGLHTDTQYF
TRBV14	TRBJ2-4	CASSQDRIPTTGSKNIQYF
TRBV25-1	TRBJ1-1	CASSGRGRANTEAFF
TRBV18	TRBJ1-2	CASSPQRTNYGYTF
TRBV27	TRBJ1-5	CASSLAGAQPQHF
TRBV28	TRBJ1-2	CASSSRGWVYGYTF
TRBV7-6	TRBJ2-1	CASSPGLAIEQFF
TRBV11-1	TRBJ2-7	CASSLARGSGAYEQYF
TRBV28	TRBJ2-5	CASAAGGEETQYF
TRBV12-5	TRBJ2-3	CASGLGQGSSTDTQYF
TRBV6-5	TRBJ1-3	CASSLTGFSGNTIYF
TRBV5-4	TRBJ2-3	CASSFSSTDTQYF
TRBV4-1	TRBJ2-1	CASSQDPEERTIYNEQFF
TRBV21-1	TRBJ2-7	CASRQVSYEQYF
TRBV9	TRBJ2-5	CASSSWTTSGVETQYF
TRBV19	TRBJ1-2	CASSLSTGVSYGYTF
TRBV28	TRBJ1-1	CASSPAGEGLNTEAFF
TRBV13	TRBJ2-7	CASSPPTSGDYEQYF
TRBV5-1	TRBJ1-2	CASSLLAGNYGYTF
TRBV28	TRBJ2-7	CASSASTGSPYEQYF
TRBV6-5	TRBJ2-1	CASSYSPDSYNEQFF
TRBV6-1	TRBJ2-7	CASSELVTGPYEQYF
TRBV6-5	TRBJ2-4	CASARGVRGNIQYF